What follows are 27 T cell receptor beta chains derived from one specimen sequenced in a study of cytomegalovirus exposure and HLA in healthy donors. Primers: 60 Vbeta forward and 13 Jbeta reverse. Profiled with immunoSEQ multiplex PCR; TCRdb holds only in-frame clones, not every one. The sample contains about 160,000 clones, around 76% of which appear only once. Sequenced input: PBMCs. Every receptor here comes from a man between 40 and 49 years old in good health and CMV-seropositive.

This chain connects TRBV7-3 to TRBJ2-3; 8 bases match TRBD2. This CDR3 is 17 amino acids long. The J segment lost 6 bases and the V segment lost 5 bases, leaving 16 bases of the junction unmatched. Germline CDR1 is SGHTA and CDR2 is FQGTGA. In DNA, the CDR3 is TGTGCCAGCAGCCCAGGAGGGGATACGGGAGGGGGTGATACGCAGTATTTT. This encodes CASSPGGDTGGGDTQYF.

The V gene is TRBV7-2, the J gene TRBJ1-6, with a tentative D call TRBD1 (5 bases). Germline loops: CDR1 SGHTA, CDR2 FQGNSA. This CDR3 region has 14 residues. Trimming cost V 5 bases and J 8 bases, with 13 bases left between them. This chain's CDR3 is CASSPRGYDSPLHF. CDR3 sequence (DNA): TGTGCCAGCAGCCCCCGGGGGTACGATTCACCCCTCCACTTT.

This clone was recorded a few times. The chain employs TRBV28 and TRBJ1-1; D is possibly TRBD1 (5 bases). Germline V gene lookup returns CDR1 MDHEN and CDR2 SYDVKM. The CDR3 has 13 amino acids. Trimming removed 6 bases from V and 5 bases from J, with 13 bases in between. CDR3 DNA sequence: TGTGCCAGCAGGAGCCCAGGGAGGACTGAAGCTTTCTTT. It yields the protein CASRSPGRTEAFF.

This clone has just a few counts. CDR3 nucleotide sequence: TGTGCAAGTCGCCCTGTCATGGGACTTCGGGATTCACCCCTCCACTTT. Protein: CASRPVMGLRDSPLHF. This rearrangement joins TRBV12-2 to TRBJ1-6. TRBV12-2 is assigned pseudogene status. This CDR3 contains 16 residues.

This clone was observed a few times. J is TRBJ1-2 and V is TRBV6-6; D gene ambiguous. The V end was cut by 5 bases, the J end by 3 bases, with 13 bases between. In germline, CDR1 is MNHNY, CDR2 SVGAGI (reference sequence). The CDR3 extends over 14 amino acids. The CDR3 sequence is CASSSGRSDYGYTF. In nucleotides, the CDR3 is TGTGCCAGCAGTAGCGGTAGGTCAGACTATGGCTACACCTTC.

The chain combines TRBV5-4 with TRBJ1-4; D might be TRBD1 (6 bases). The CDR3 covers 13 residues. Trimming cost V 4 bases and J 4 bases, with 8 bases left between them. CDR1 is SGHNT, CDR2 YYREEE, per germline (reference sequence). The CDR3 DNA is TGTGCCAGCAGCGCACAGGGTAATGAAAAACTGTTTTTT. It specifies CASSAQGNEKLFF. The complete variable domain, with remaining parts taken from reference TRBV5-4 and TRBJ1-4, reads ETGVTQSPTHLIKTRGQQVTLRCSSQSGHNTVSWYQQALGQGPQFIFQYYREEENGRGNFPPRFSGLQFPNYSSELNVNALELDDSALYLCASSAQGNEKLFFGSGTQLSVL.

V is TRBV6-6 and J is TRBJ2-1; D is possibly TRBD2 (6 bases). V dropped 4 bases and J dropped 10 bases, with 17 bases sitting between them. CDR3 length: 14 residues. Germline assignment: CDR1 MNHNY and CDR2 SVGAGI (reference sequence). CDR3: CASSFGPPGGEQFF. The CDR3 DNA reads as TGTGCCAGCAGTTTCGGGCCGCCCGGGGGAGAGCAGTTCTTC.

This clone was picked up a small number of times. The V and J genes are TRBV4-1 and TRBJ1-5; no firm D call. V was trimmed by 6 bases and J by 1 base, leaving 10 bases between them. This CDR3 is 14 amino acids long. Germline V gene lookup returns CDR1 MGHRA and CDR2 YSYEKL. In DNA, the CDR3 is TGCGCCAGCAGAGGCGTCGGGAGCAATCAGCCCCAGCATTTT. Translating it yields CASRGVGSNQPQHF.

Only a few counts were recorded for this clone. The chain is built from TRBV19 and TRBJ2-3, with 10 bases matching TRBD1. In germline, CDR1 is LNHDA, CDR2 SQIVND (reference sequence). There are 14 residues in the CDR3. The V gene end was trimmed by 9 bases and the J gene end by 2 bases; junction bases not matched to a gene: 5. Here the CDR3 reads CASRDRGSTDTQYF. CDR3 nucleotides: TGTGCCAGCAGGGACAGGGGATCCACAGATACGCAGTATTTT.

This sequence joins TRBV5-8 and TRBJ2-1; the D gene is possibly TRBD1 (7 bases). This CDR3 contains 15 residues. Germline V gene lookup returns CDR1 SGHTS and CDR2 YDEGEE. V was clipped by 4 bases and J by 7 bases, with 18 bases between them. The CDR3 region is CASSPSVAGGNEQFF. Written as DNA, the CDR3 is TGTGCCAGCAGCCCTAGTGTGGCAGGGGGGAATGAGCAGTTCTTC.

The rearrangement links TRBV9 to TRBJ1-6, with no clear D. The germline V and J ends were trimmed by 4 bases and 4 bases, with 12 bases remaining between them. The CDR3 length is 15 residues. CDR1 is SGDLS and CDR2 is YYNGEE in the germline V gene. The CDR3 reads CASSKWTDYNSPLHF. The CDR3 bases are TGTGCCAGCAGCAAGTGGACTGATTATAATTCACCCCTCCACTTT. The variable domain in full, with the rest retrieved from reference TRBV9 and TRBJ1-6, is DSGVTQTPKHLITATGQRVTLRCSPRSGDLSVYWYQQSLDQGLQFLIQYYNGEERAKGNILERFSAQQFPDLHSELNLSSLELGDSALYFCASSKWTDYNSPLHFGNGTRLTVT.

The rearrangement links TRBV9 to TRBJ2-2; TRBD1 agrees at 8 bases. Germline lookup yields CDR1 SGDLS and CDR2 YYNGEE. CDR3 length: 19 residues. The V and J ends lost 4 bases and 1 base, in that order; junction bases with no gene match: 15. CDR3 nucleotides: TGTGCCAGCAGCACAGGGGACAGGTCCAACCGCTTGAACACCGGGGAGCTGTTTTTT. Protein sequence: CASSTGDRSNRLNTGELFF.

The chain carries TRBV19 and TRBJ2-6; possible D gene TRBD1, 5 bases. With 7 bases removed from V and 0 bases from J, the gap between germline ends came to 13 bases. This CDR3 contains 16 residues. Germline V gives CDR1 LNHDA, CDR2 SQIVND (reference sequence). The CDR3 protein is CASILDSLSGANVLTF. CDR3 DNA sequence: TGTGCCAGTATTTTAGACAGTCTCTCTGGGGCCAACGTCCTGACTTTC.

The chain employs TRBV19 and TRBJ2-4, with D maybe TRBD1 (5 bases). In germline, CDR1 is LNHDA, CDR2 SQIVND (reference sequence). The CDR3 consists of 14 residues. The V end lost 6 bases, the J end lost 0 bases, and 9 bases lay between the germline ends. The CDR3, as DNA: TGTGCCAGTAGAACCCAGGGAGCCAAAAACATTCAGTACTTC. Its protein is CASRTQGAKNIQYF.

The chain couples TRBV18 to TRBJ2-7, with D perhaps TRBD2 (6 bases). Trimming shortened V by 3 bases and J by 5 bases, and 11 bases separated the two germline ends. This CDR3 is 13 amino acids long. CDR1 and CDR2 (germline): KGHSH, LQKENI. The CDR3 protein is CASSPRRGDEQYF. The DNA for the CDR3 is TGTGCCAGCTCACCCCGGCGGGGTGACGAGCAGTACTTC.

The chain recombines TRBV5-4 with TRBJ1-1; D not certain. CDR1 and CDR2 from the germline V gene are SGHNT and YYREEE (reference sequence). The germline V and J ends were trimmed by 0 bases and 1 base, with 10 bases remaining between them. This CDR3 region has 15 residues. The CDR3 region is CASSLGGRSNTEAFF. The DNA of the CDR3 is TGTGCCAGCAGCTTGGGTGGCAGATCGAACACTGAAGCTTTCTTT.

The CDR3 spells CASSIPGGGGNQPQHF. The CDR3 DNA is TGTGCCAGTAGTATCCCAGGAGGTGGTGGGAATCAGCCCCAGCATTTT. The V and J genes are TRBV19 and TRBJ1-5; D ambiguous. CDR1 is LNHDA, CDR2 SQIVND, per germline (reference sequence). V was trimmed by 3 bases and J by 4 bases, leaving 16 bases between them. This CDR3 has 16 residues. The full variable domain, in which reference TRBV19 and TRBJ1-5 provide the parts outside the CDR3, is DGGITQSPKYLFRKEGQNVTLSCEQNLNHDAMYWYRQDPGQGLRLIYYSQIVNDFQKGDIAEGYSVSREKKESFPLTVTSAQKNPTAFYLCASSIPGGGGNQPQHFGDGTRLSIL.

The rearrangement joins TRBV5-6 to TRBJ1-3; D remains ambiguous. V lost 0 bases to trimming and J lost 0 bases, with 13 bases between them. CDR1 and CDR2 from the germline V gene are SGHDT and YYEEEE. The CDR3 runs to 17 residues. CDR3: CASSLEPDRSSGNTIYF. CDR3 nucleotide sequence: TGTGCCAGCAGCTTGGAACCTGACCGGAGCTCTGGAAACACCATATATTTT. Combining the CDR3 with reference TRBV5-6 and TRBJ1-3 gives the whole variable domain DAGVTQSPTHLIKTRGQQVTLRCSPKSGHDTVSWYQQALGQGPQFIFQYYEEEERQRGNFPDRFSGHQFPNYSSELNVNALLLGDSALYLCASSLEPDRSSGNTIYFGEGSWLTVV.

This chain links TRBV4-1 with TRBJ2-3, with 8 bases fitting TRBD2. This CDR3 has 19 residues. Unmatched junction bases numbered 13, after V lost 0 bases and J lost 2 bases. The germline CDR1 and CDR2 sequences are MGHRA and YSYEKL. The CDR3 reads CASSQDSPPIAGNTDTQYF. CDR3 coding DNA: TGCGCCAGCAGCCAAGATTCCCCCCCAATAGCGGGGAACACAGATACGCAGTATTTT.

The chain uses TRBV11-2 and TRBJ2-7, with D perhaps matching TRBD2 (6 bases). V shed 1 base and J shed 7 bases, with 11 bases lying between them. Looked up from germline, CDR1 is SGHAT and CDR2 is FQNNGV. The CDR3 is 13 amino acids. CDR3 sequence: CASSLGRAGEQYF. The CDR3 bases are TGTGCCAGCAGCTTAGGGAGGGCGGGGGAGCAGTACTTC.

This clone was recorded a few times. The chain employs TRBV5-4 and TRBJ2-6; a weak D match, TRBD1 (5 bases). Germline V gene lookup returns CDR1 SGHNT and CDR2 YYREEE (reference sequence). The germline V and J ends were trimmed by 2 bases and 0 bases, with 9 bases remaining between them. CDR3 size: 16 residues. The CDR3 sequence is CASSFRDPSGANVLTF. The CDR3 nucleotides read TGTGCCAGCAGCTTCAGGGATCCCTCTGGGGCCAACGTCCTGACTTTC.

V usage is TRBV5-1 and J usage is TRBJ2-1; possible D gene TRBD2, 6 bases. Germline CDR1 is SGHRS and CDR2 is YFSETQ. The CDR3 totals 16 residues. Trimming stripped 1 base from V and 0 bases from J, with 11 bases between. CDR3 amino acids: CASSLTAGSSYNEQFF. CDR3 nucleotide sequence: TGCGCCAGCAGCTTGACGGCGGGGAGCTCCTACAATGAGCAGTTCTTC.

CDR3 nucleotide sequence: TGTGCCAGCAGCTCCCCCTCGACTAGCCTCAGAGGGGAGCAGTTCTTC. As protein: CASSSPSTSLRGEQFF. The gene calls are TRBV7-2 and TRBJ2-1, with TRBD2 matching 7 bases. J lost 10 bases, V lost 4 bases, and 16 bases had no gene match. This CDR3 is 16 amino acids long. Germline V gene data show CDR1 as SGHTA and CDR2 as FQGNSA. Full variable domain (rest looked up from reference TRBV7-2 and TRBJ2-1): GAGVSQSPSNKVTEKGKDVELRCDPISGHTALYWYRQSLGQGLEFLIYFQGNSAPDKSGLPSDRFSAERTGGSVSTLTIQRTQQEDSAVYLCASSSPSTSLRGEQFFGPGTRLTVL.

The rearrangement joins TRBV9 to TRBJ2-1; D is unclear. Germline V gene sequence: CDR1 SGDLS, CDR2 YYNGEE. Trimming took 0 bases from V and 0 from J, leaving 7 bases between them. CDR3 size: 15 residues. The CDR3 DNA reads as TGTGCCAGCAGCGTAGAGTCGAGCTCCTACAATGAGCAGTTCTTC. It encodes CASSVESSSYNEQFF.

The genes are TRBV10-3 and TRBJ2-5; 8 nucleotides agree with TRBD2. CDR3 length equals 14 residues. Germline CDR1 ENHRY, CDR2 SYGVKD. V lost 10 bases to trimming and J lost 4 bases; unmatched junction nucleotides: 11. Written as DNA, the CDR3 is TGTGCCACCGATGCAGGGGCGGGAGGAGAGACCCAGTACTTC. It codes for CATDAGAGGETQYF.

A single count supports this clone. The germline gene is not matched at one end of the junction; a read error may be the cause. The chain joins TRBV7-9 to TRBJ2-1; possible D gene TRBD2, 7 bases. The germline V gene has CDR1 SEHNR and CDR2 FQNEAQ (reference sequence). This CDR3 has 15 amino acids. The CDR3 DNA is TGTTCCAGCAGCCAGGGGACTATTCCCAGCAGTGAGCAGTTCTTC. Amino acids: CSSSQGTIPSSEQFF.

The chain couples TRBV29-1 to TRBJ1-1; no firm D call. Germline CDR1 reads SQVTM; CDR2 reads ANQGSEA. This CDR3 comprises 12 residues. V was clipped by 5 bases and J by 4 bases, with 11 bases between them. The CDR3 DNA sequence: TGCAGCGTTCGGCAGCGGGCCACTGAAGCTTTCTTT. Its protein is CSVRQRATEAFF.